This record covers a single TCR beta chain. The germline gives CDR1 SGHVS, CDR2 FQNEAQ. The CDR3 runs to 18 residues. V trimming: 5 bases; J trimming: 4 bases; junction bases outside the gene matches: 17. The table came from immunoSEQ multiplex PCR; TCRdb's copy has only in-frame clones and leaves some out. The sample comprises approximately 15,000 clones, roughly 84% of which are singletons, and 35% rests with the top ten. This entry belongs to a study of ipilimumab plus nivolumab after autologous stem cell transplantation. This TCR was sampled from a male donor with diffuse large B-cell lymphoma. V and J are TRBV7-8 and TRBJ1-1; 9 bases agree with TRBD1. The source material was PBMCs, sampled in a trial of ipilimumab plus nivolumab as post-transplant consolidation. The CDR3 coding sequence is TGTGCCAGCAGCCCACAGGGGGCGTCAGTGATAGGTGCCACTGAAGCTTTCTTT. This translates into CASSPQGASVIGATEAFF.